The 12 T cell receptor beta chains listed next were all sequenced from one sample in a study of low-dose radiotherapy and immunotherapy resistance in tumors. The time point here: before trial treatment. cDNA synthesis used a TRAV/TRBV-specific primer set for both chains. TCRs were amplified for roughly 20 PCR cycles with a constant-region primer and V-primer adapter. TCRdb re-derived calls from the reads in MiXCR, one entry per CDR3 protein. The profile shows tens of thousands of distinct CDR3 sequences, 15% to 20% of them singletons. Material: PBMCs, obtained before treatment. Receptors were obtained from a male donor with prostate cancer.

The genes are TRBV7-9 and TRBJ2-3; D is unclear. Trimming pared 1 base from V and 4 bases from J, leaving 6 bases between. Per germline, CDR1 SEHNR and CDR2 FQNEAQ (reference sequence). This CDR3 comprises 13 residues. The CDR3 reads CASSLVAADTQYF. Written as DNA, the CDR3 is TGTGCCAGCAGCTTAGTGGCGGCAGATACGCAGTATTTT.

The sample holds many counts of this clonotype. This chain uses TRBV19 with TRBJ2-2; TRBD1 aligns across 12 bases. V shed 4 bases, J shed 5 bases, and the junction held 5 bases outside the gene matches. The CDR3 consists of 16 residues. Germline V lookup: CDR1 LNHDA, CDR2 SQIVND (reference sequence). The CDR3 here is CASSTGQGAVTGELFF. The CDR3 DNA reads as TGTGCCAGTAGTACGGGACAGGGGGCTGTGACCGGGGAGCTGTTTTTT.

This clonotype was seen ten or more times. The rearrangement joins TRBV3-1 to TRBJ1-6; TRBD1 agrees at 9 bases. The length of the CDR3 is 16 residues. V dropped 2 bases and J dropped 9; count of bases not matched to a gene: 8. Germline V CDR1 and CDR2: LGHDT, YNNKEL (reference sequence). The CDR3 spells CASSQWDRVKTSPLHF. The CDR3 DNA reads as TGTGCCAGCAGCCAATGGGACAGGGTTAAGACTTCACCCCTCCACTTT. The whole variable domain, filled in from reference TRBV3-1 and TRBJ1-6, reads DTAVSQTPKYLVTQMGNDKSIKCEQNLGHDTMYWYKQDSKKFLKIMFSYNNKELIINETVPNRFSPKSPDKAHLNLHINSLELGDSAVYFCASSQWDRVKTSPLHFGNGTRLTVT.

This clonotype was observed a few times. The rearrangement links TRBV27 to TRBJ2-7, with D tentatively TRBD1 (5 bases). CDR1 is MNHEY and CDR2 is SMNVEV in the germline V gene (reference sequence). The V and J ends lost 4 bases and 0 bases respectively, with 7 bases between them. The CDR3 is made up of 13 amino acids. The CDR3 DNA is TGTGCCAGCAGTTACAGGAGCTCCTACGAGCAGTACTTC. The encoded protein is CASSYRSSYEQYF.

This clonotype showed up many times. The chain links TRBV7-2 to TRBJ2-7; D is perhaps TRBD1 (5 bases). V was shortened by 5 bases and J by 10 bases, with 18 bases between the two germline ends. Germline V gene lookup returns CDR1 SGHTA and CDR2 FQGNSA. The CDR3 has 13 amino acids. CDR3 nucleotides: TGTGCCAGCAGCGAATCGACATGGGGCGCTCAGTACTTC. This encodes CASSESTWGAQYF.

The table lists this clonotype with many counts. The chain's CDR3 is CASSPGGANTGELFF. The CDR3 DNA follows: TGTGCCAGCAGCCCCGGGGGAGCGAACACCGGGGAGCTGTTTTTT. V usage is TRBV5-4 and J usage is TRBJ2-2; the D gene is possibly TRBD2 (6 bases). The germline V gene encodes CDR1 SGHNT and CDR2 YYREEE (reference sequence). The ends were cut back, 4 bases at V and 0 bases at J, with 10 bases in the middle. CDR3 length equals 15 residues.

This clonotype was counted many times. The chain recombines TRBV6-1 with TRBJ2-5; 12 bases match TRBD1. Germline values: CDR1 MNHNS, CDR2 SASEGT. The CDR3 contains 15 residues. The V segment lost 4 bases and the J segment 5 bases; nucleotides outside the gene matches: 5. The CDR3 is CASSVGTGGAETQYF. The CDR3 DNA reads TGTGCCAGCAGTGTCGGGACAGGGGGCGCGGAGACCCAGTACTTC.

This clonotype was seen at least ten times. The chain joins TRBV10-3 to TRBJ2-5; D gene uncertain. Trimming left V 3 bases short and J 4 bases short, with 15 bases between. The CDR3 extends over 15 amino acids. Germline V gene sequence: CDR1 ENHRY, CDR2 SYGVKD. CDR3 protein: CAISDQSAVGETQYF. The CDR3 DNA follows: TGTGCCATCAGTGACCAATCGGCGGTGGGAGAGACCCAGTACTTC.

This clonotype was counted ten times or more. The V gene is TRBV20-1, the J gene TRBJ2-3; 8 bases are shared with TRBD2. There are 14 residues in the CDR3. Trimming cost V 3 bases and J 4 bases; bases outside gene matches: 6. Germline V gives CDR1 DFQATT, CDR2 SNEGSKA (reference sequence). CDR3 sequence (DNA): TGCAGTGCTAGTTTGTCTAGCGGGTCAGATACGCAGTATTTT. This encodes CSASLSSGSDTQYF.

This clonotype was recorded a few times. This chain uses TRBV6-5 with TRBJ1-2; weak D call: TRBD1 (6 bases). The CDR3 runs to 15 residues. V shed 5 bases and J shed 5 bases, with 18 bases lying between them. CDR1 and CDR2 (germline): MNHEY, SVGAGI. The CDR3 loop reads CASSTRTDSSYGYTF. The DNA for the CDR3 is TGTGCCAGCAGTACCCGGACAGACTCCTCATATGGCTACACCTTC.

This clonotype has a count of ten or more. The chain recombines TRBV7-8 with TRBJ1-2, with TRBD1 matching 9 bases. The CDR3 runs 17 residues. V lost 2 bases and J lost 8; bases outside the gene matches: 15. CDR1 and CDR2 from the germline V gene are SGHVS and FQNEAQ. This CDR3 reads CASSLTPRDRVGWGYTF. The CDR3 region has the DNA TGTGCCAGCAGCTTAACCCCTCGGGACAGGGTCGGGTGGGGCTACACCTTC.

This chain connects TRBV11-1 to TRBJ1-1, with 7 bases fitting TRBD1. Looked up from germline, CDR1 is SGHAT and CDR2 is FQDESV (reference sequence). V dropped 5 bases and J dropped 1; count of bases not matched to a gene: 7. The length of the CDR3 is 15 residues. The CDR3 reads CASSLSGTANTEAFF. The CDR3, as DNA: TGTGCCAGCAGCCTCTCTGGGACAGCGAACACTGAAGCTTTCTTT.